This TCR beta chain stems from a study of response to subunit inactivated influenza vaccine (dated by TCRdb to 2017 to 2018). Regarding the study in general: To follow how T cells responded to a trivalent subunit inactivated influenza vaccine, the researchers relied on deep quantitative profiling of the T cell receptor repertoire. Broader findings and caveats from the paper: The authors suggested that each seasonal influenza vaccination may recruit only a limited number of new T cells.

As concerns this clonotype: Its target antigen remains unknown. No base quality information exists; no much larger clone differs at one position.

Libraries were prepared through RT-PCR. The sequencing machine was an Illumina HiSeq 2500. TCRdb reran the public reads through fastp at Q25 and MiXCR, keeping productive beta chains. Each entry merges the rows of one CDR3 protein and shows their most common DNA and genes. This sample comprises approximately 680,000 distinct CDR3 sequences, around 14% of them detected only once. The ten largest clones capture roughly 10% of the sample. The receptor's source is a man aged 50 to 59 who received an inactivated influenza vaccine. Donor details come from another sample of the same person, matched by shared clones. This specimen was PBMCs from blood, taken about 11 days after vaccination.

CDR3 sequence: CAWNEQSTDTQYF. The DNA sequence is given as TGTGCCTGGAATGAACAGAGCACAGATACGCAGTATTTT. The chain is encoded by TRBV30 joined to TRBJ2-3; the D gene is unclear. There are 13 amino acids in the CDR3, from cysteine to phenylalanine inclusive. Only CDR3 DNA remains: 39 bases, in frame from the first base. Trimming at the junction amounts to 4 bases on V and 0 bases on J, and the germline ends lie 8 bases apart. CDR1 is given as GTSNPN and CDR2 as SVGIG, both from the germline V gene (reference sequence).